A selection of T cell receptor beta chains follows, all from one sample in a study of response to subunit inactivated influenza vaccine. Via MiXCR, TCRdb re-called the RT-PCR reads, giving one row per CDR3 protein. The repertoire holds 650,000 to 700,000 distinct CDR3 sequences, with more than 15% as singletons. Sequences were derived from PBMCs from blood, sampled approximately 12 days after vaccination. The receptors were sampled from a man in his fifties who received an inactivated influenza vaccine. Both conserved end residues are part of each CDR3. The D gene is left open where the match is weak. Rows give clone size only sometimes, using once, few, many, or a class for an expanded clone.

j_call	clone_size	d_call	v_call	cdr3_nt	cdr3_aa
TRBJ1-2	-	TRBD1	TRBV3-1	TGTGCCAGCAGCCATGCCGGGACAGGTACTGGCTACACCTTC	CASSHAGTGTGYTF
TRBJ2-5	-	-	TRBV24-1	TGTGCCACCAGTGACGCCGGGGGCTGGACCCAGTACTTC	CATSDAGGWTQYF
TRBJ2-1	-	-	TRBV24-1	TGTGCCACCAGTGATGTAGCGGATGAGCAGTTCTTC	CATSDVADEQFF
TRBJ2-7	-	-	TRBV7-9	TGTGCCAGCAGCTTAGGCAGTGGTGGGGAGCACGAGCAGTACTTC	CASSLGSGGEHEQYF
TRBJ2-7	-	-	TRBV11-2	TGTGCCAGCAGCTTCAGGGTCGAGCAGTACTTC	CASSFRVEQYF
TRBJ2-2	few	TRBD2	TRBV6-2/TRBV6-3	TGTGCCAGCAGTTGGTCTAGCGGGAGAAAGGCGAACACCGGGGAGCTGTTTTTT	CASSWSSGRKANTGELFF
TRBJ2-2	few	TRBD2	TRBV7-2	TGTGCCAGCACCTTAGGGAGGGGAAGTGGGAGTGCCGGGGAGCTGTTTTTT	CASTLGRGSGSAGELFF
TRBJ2-3	few	TRBD2	TRBV27	TGTGCCAGCAGCGGACTAGCGACTTACAATACGCAGTATTTT	CASSGLATYNTQYF
TRBJ2-3	-	-	TRBV7-2	TGTGCCAGCAGCTTAAGGGCAAAAACGCAGTATTTT	CASSLRAKTQYF
TRBJ1-1	-	-	TRBV20-1	TGCAGTGCTATTAGGAGAAGAATGAACACTGAAGCTTTCTTT	CSAIRRRMNTEAFF
TRBJ2-5	few	TRBD2	TRBV7-7	TGTGCCAGCACCAGCGGGGGGGCGCGGGAGACCCAGTACTTC	CASTSGGARETQYF
TRBJ2-1	few	-	TRBV12-3/TRBV12-4	TGTGCCAGCAGTTTGACAGCTAGCTCCTACAATGAGCAGTTCTTC	CASSLTASSYNEQFF
TRBJ2-3	few	TRBD1	TRBV24-1	TGTGCCACCAGTGACAACCTGGGACAGACTACGCAGTATTTT	CATSDNLGQTTQYF
TRBJ2-5	-	-	TRBV27	TGTGCCAGGAACTCTCGCGGGATAACCAAAGAGACCCAGTACTTC	CARNSRGITKETQYF
TRBJ2-7	few	TRBD2	TRBV4-3	TGCGCCAGCAGCCAGGGCTCTAGAGGGGAGGGCTACGAGCAGTACTTC	CASSQGSRGEGYEQYF
TRBJ1-1	-	-	TRBV27	TGTGCCAGCGGAGAAGGGGGAGTGGGTGAAGCTTTCTTT	CASGEGGVGEAFF
TRBJ2-1	-	-	TRBV7-9	TGTGCCAGCAGCTTAGGAGGCGCCCAAGGTTCCTACAATGAGCAGTTCTTC	CASSLGGAQGSYNEQFF
TRBJ1-1	-	-	TRBV20-1	TGCAGTGCTAGAGATGGGGTGAACACTGAAGCTTTCTTT	CSARDGVNTEAFF
TRBJ2-5	few	-	TRBV9	TGTGCCAGCAGCACAGGGACCCCGCGGGGTGAGACCCAGTACTTC	CASSTGTPRGETQYF
TRBJ2-7	many	-	TRBV10-3	TGTGCCATCAGACAAGTCACAGGGTACGAGCAGTACTTC	CAIRQVTGYEQYF
TRBJ1-2	-	-	TRBV5-1	TGCGCCAGCAGCAGGCAGGACGGGTCGCGTGGCTACACCTTC	CASSRQDGSRGYTF
TRBJ1-1	many	-	TRBV7-9	TGTGCCATCAAGAGGGGGGCTGAAGCTTTCTTT	CAIKRGAEAFF
TRBJ1-2	-	TRBD1	TRBV6-5	TGTGCCAGCAGTGTCTCGACAGGGGGAGATGGCTACACCTTC	CASSVSTGGDGYTF
TRBJ1-5	many	-	TRBV12-3/TRBV12-4	TGTGCCAGCAGTTTAGCGTCAGGGATTCAGCCCCAGCATTTT	CASSLASGIQPQHF
TRBJ2-2	-	TRBD2	TRBV6-1	TGTGCCAGCGGCGCCAGACTAGCGGGAGCGAACACCGGGGAGCTGTTTTTT	CASGARLAGANTGELFF
TRBJ2-7	few	TRBD1	TRBV28	TGTGCCAGCAGAACTCGGACAGGGGGGTACGAGCAGTACTTC	CASRTRTGGYEQYF
TRBJ2-1	-	-	TRBV28	TGTGCCAGCAGTTTCCCCGGACTGTACAATGAGCAGTTCTTC	CASSFPGLYNEQFF
TRBJ2-7	-	-	TRBV5-1	TGCGCCAGCAGCTCGGACAGTTTTGGAGAGCAGTACTTC	CASSSDSFGEQYF
TRBJ2-1	-	TRBD1	TRBV28	TGTGCCAGCAGAAAGACAGGGTACAATGAGCAGTTCTTC	CASRKTGYNEQFF
TRBJ1-1	few	-	TRBV2	TGTGCCAGCACCTCCCAGGGAGCTTGGGCTTTCTTT	CASTSQGAWAFF
TRBJ1-5	-	-	TRBV3-1	TGTGCCAGCAGCCAAGACCCAGGGGAGGGTCAGCCCCAGCATTTT	CASSQDPGEGQPQHF
TRBJ2-7	-	-	TRBV7-8	TGTGCCAGCAGCTTAGGAGGCAGAAAGAGCTCCTACGAGCAGTACTTC	CASSLGGRKSSYEQYF
TRBJ2-5	-	-	TRBV5-1	TGCGCCAGCAGCTTGGGGTTAGGGAGCGGAGGAGAGACCCAGTACTTC	CASSLGLGSGGETQYF
TRBJ1-2	-	-	TRBV5-1	TGCGCCAGCAGCTTGGCCACGACTCCTTATGGCTACACCTTC	CASSLATTPYGYTF
TRBJ1-4	few	-	TRBV20-1	TGCAGTGCTAGAGACAGGACGGGTGAAAAACTGTTTTTT	CSARDRTGEKLFF
TRBJ2-5	-	TRBD1	TRBV7-2	TGTGCCAGCAGCTTGATCTCCGGGACAGCAGAGACCCAGTACTTC	CASSLISGTAETQYF
TRBJ2-7	-	TRBD2	TRBV4-1	TGCGCCAGCAGCCATCCAAGCGGGAGAACCTACGAGCAGTACTTC	CASSHPSGRTYEQYF
TRBJ2-3	few	-	TRBV7-9	TGTGCCAGCAGCTTAGCACGGAACAGGGCGAGAGATACGCAGTATTTT	CASSLARNRARDTQYF
TRBJ2-7	few	-	TRBV20-1	TGCAGTGTCCCTGGAAGATTGGGCTACGAGCAGTACTTC	CSVPGRLGYEQYF
TRBJ1-2	-	-	TRBV7-2	TGTGCCAGCAGCTCCAACACAGGGAACTATGGCTACACCTTC	CASSSNTGNYGYTF
TRBJ1-1	-	-	TRBV27	TGTGCCAGCAGTTTCGGCAGACAGATGAACACTGAAGCTTTCTTT	CASSFGRQMNTEAFF
TRBJ1-5	few	-	TRBV6-1	TGTGCCAGCAGTGAATCAGGACGCAATCAGCCCCAGAATTTT	CASSESGRNQPQNF
TRBJ2-3	many	TRBD1	TRBV24-1	TGTGCCACCAGTGACCCGGGACAGGAGATCACAGATACGCAGTATTTT	CATSDPGQEITDTQYF
TRBJ1-5	-	-	TRBV10-3	TGTGCCATCAGTGAGGCACAGGGTGGAAGCCAGCACCAGCATTTT	CAISEAQGGSQHQHF
TRBJ2-2	many	TRBD1	TRBV6-2/TRBV6-3	TGTGCCAGCAGTAGGACAGGGCTTTCGAACACCGGGGAGCTGTTTTTT	CASSRTGLSNTGELFF
TRBJ1-1	-	-	TRBV5-4	TGTGCCAGGGGCTTGGACTGGAACACTGAAGCTTTCTTT	CARGLDWNTEAFF
TRBJ2-1	once	-	TRBV7-3	TGTGCCAGCAGCTCGGGGACTCCCGCGTACAATGAGCAGTTCTTC	CASSSGTPAYNEQFF
TRBJ2-2	-	-	TRBV4-1	TGCGCCAGCAGCCACGGGACACCCAACACCGGGGAGCTGTTTTTT	CASSHGTPNTGELFF
TRBJ2-1	-	-	TRBV15	TGTGCCACCAGCAAAGGGGTTGTCGGCGGGAATGAGCAGTTCTTC	CATSKGVVGGNEQFF
TRBJ2-2	-	TRBD2	TRBV30	TGTGCCTGGAGATCGGGACTAGCGGGAGGCTACCAGAACACCGGGGAGCTGTTTTTT	CAWRSGLAGGYQNTGELFF
TRBJ2-7	few	TRBD2	TRBV20-1	TGCAGTGCTAGCCTTAGGCGGCGGGAGGGGTCCTACGAGCAGTACTTC	CSASLRRREGSYEQYF
TRBJ2-5	many	-	TRBV5-1	TGCGCCAGCAGCCGCGGGACACAGCAAGAGACCCAGTACTTC	CASSRGTQQETQYF
TRBJ2-1	-	TRBD2	TRBV7-2	TGTGCCAGCAGCTTAGTGGGCAGGGAGGGGAATGAGCAGTTCTTC	CASSLVGREGNEQFF
TRBJ2-3	-	-	TRBV9	TGTGCCAGCAGCGTTGCGGGGACCACAGATACGCAGTATTTT	CASSVAGTTDTQYF
TRBJ2-5	few	-	TRBV29-1	TGCAGCGTGACACCCGGCCCGGCCGTCGACCAGTACTTC	CSVTPGPAVDQYF
TRBJ2-7	-	-	TRBV11-2	TGTGCCAGCAGCTCTTCCAGGGGTTGGTACGAGCAGTACTTC	CASSSSRGWYEQYF
TRBJ2-7	-	-	TRBV28	TGTGCCAGCAGTTTAGAGGGACACCCCTACGAGCAGTACTTC	CASSLEGHPYEQYF
TRBJ1-3	-	-	TRBV25-1	TGTGCCAGCAGTGAACGCAGGGCTGGAAACACCATATATTTT	CASSERRAGNTIYF
TRBJ2-7	-	TRBD2	TRBV7-6	TGTGCCAGCAGCTCCGGGGGAGGGCCCCCCTACGAGCAGTACTTC	CASSSGGGPPYEQYF